This T cell receptor (beta chain) was observed in a study of blood T cell repertoires in COVID-19 (dated by TCRdb to the early 2020s). Background on the whole study: The collaborator samples originated in the United States, Italy and Spain and spanned the acute and convalescent phases of COVID-19. Samples came from the ongoing ImmuneRACE study (first 160 participants) plus 1,254 subjects from 6 global collaborators. A freely available public database, intended as a resource for researchers studying the immune response to SARS-CoV-2, is where the repertoires were released. A de-identified subject ID, COVID-19 status, age in years and sex were almost always included in the sample metadata. The prospective study material was composed of cDNA or gDNA derived from T cells, B-cell-depleted T cells, or PBMCs. HLA class I and class II types, where available, came from metadata supplied by the sample provider rather than from assay-based typing. Deeply sampled blood TCRbeta repertoires from subjects exposed to, actively infected with, or recovered from COVID-19 were included in the dataset. Summary of the overall study and its limitations: The quantity of clinical and demographic metadata differed by source and by participant and was supplied without curation.

About this clone itself: This receptor's antigen is unknown. No much larger clone is present one base from it, and per-base qualities are unavailable.

V loses 0 bases at its end and J loses 3 bases; junction bases beyond the gene matches: 8. For CDR1 and CDR2, the germline V gene lists LGHNA and YSLEER. The CDR3 numbers 16 residues from cysteine through phenylalanine. Only the CDR3 DNA is retained, 48 bases long and in frame from the first base. One collaborating source in Seattle enrolled patients during active infection and followed them longitudinally through the course of disease. Each collaborating institution followed its own protocols to collect whole blood in K2EDTA tubes. For TCRbeta analysis, collaborator samples were shipped as frozen whole blood, as isolated PBMCs, or as DNA extracted from either sample type. The immunoSEQ Assay, a bias-controlled multiplex PCR, was used to amplify TCRbeta CDR3 regions from genomic DNA. In the paper's pipeline: The number of nucleated cells in each sample was estimated from the amplification of reference gene primers within the assay. To quantify the absolute abundance of each unique TCRbeta CDR3 rearrangement, sequence reads were collapsed and filtered. For each sample, productive Simpson clonality was calculated by taking the square root of Simpson's diversity index across productive rearrangements. TCRdb obtained this table from immuneACCESS and retained in-frame rearrangements with V and J assigned. These tables miss some clones; where compared with another copy, unresolved V genes account for less than half of the shortfall, and the remainder is unexplained. The D gene and trimming were derived from the DNA, and the V and J assignments and clone size from that table. This sample is represented by 250,000 to 350,000 clones; approximately 86% of them were singletons. Jointly, the top ten make up under 15% of the sample.

The V and J genes are TRBV4-3 and TRBJ2-7, with 7 middle bases fitting TRBD2. The specimen sequenced was peripheral blood. The sequence came from an older woman with COVID-19, enrolled during active disease. In nucleotides, the sequence is TGCGCCAGCAGCCAAGAGGGCGGGGGTTTGATCTACGAGCAGTACTTC. It specifies CASSQEGGGLIYEQYF.